This T cell receptor (beta chain) was obtained from a study of T cell responses to AZD1222 COVID-19 vaccine. With V trimmed by 4 bases and J by 12 bases, 12 bases remained unmatched. Germline V CDR1 and CDR2: LGHDT, YNNKEL (reference sequence). This CDR3 is built from 13 residues. Details on this clone: The antigen remains undetermined.

Study-level results: Spike-specific TCRs gained breadth and depth after people received two AZD1222 doses.

Using immunoSEQ multiplex PCR, the repertoire was profiled, and TCRdb retains in-frame clones only, with some absent. Of approximately 190,000 clones listed, about 89% are singletons. This receptor was identified in an adult in good health. The sequences come from peripheral blood, collected on day 0 of MenACWY control vaccination. This chain uses TRBV3-1 (or the pseudogene TRBV3-2) with TRBJ2-7, with 7 bases matching TRBD1. CDR3: CASSPKKRGGRYF. CDR3 in DNA: TGTGCCAGCAGCCCAAAGAAAAGAGGGGGCCGGTACTTC.